Shown below are 10 T cell receptor beta chains from a single sample sequenced in a study of blood T cell repertoires in COVID-19 (dated by TCRdb to the early 2020s). Library creation used the immunoSEQ multiplex PCR assay. The table was pulled from immuneACCESS by TCRdb, which kept in-frame rearrangements only. Such tables lose some clones; where checked, under half of the loss comes from unresolved V genes, and the rest has no known cause. A total of over 20,000 clones appear in this sample, roughly 74% of them only once. The ten largest account for approximately 7% of the sample. What was sequenced was peripheral blood. The source is a man over 45 with COVID-19, enrolled during active disease.

This clone was counted only a few times. The chain uses TRBV6-5 and TRBJ2-5; TRBD2 agrees at 10 bases. CDR3 length equals 14 residues. The J segment lost 2 bases and the V segment lost 8 bases, leaving 5 bases of the junction unmatched. Germline lookup yields CDR1 MNHEY and CDR2 SVGAGI. Written as DNA, the CDR3 is TGTGCCAGCGGCGGACTAGCGGAACAAGAGACCCAGTACTTC. It encodes CASGGLAEQETQYF.

Sample share makes this clone medium-sized. The V gene is TRBV30, the J gene TRBJ1-5; D unresolved. CDR3 length equals 15 residues. The germline CDR1 and CDR2 sequences are GTSNPN and SVGIG (reference sequence). Trimming took 0 bases from V and 2 from J, leaving 11 bases between them. CDR3 coding DNA: TGTGCCTGGAGTGTACGTTTCTACGGCAATCAGCCCCAGCATTTT. Protein sequence: CAWSVRFYGNQPQHF.

Sample share makes this clone medium-sized. The rearrangement links TRBV29-1 to TRBJ1-3; D may be TRBD1 (5 bases). CDR1 and CDR2 (germline): SQVTM, ANQGSEA. Trimming took 3 bases from V and 0 from J, leaving 6 bases between them. CDR3 length equals 13 residues. CDR3 loop: CSVDRVSGNTIYF. The CDR3 nucleotides read TGCAGCGTTGACAGGGTCTCTGGAAACACCATATATTTT.

V gene TRBV12-5 combines with J gene TRBJ2-1; 12 bases align to TRBD2. The CDR3 has 15 residues. Trimming took 5 bases from V and 7 from J; bases not matched to a gene: 6. The germline V gene encodes CDR1 LGHNT and CDR2 FRNRAP. The CDR3 DNA reads TGTGCTAGTGGTCCGCGACTAGCGGGAGAGAATGAGCAGTTCTTC. Protein product: CASGPRLAGENEQFF.

The chain employs TRBV6-5 and TRBJ1-1; D might be TRBD1 (5 bases). CDR3 length: 13 residues. V was pared by 5 bases and J by 3 bases, with 10 bases between. CDR1 MNHEY and CDR2 SVGAGI come from the germline V gene. The CDR3 loop is CASSNLRDTEAFF. The CDR3 DNA follows: TGTGCCAGCAGTAATCTCAGGGACACTGAAGCTTTCTTT.

V gene TRBV19 combines with J gene TRBJ1-4; TRBD1 matches at 7 bases. The V gene end was trimmed by 5 bases and the J gene end by 8 bases; junction bases not matched to a gene: 11. The germline V gene has CDR1 LNHDA and CDR2 SQIVND (reference sequence). The CDR3 is made up of 15 amino acids. The CDR3 loop is CASSPTGVEVEKLFF. CDR3 coding DNA: TGTGCCAGTAGTCCAACAGGGGTGGAAGTCGAAAAACTGTTTTTT.

The chain carries TRBV3-1 (or the pseudogene TRBV3-2) and TRBJ1-5; 8 positions agree with TRBD1. Germline loops: CDR1 LGHDT, CDR2 YNNKEL (reference sequence). V was pared by 2 bases and J by 4 bases, with 1 base of the junction left unmatched. CDR3 size: 14 residues. The DNA of the CDR3 is TGTGCCAGCAGCCAACGACAGGGGAATCAGCCCCAGCATTTT. This translates into CASSQRQGNQPQHF.

The chain carries TRBV2 and TRBJ1-1; D possibly corresponds to TRBD1 (5 bases). With 6 bases removed from V and 0 bases from J, the gap between germline ends came to 11 bases. This CDR3 has 14 residues. The V gene's germline CDR1 is SNHLY and CDR2 FYNNEI. The CDR3 here is CASSPTDMNTEAFF. In DNA, the CDR3 is TGTGCCAGCAGCCCGACGGACATGAACACTGAAGCTTTCTTT.

This clone occurred a few times. CDR3 nucleotide sequence: TGTGCCATCAGTGAAGCGGACAGGGGGAACACTGAAGCTTTCTTT. Protein: CAISEADRGNTEAFF. The genes are TRBV10-3 and TRBJ1-1, with 9 bases matching TRBD1. This CDR3 spans 15 amino acids. Germline loops: CDR1 ENHRY, CDR2 SYGVKD. V gave up 3 bases and J gave up 1 base; unmatched junction bases: 3.

The rearrangement uses TRBV18 and TRBJ1-1, with TRBD1 as a possible D gene (6 bases). Trimming stripped 3 bases from V and 8 bases from J, with 16 bases between. From germline, CDR1 is KGHSH and CDR2 LQKENI. The CDR3 length is 14 residues. The CDR3 coding sequence is TGTGCCAGCTCACCGAATCCCGGACAGACCGAAGCTTTCTTT. It yields the protein CASSPNPGQTEAFF. Filled out from reference TRBV18 and TRBJ1-1, the complete variable domain reads NAGVMQNPRHLVRRRGQEARLRCSPMKGHSHVYWYRQLPEEGLKFMVYLQKENIIDESGMPKERFSAEFPKEGPSILRIQQVVRGDSAAYFCASSPNPGQTEAFFGQGTRLTVV.